This entry is about one T cell receptor (beta chain). The table came from immunoSEQ multiplex PCR; TCRdb's copy has only in-frame clones and leaves some out. The profile covers 100,000 to 120,000 clones, with about 80% appearing a single time and around 8.5% taken by the ten largest. The data belong to a study of blood T cell repertoires in COVID-19. This sequence was found in a woman between 40 and 55 years old with acute or convalescent COVID-19. Sequences were obtained from peripheral blood.

The CDR3 spells CASTKRPQETQYF. For the CDR3, the DNA is TGTGCCAGCACCAAGCGACCCCAAGAGACCCAGTACTTC. The chain carries TRBV12-3 or TRBV12-4 and TRBJ2-5, with unresolved D. Trimming left V 7 bases short and J 1 base short, with 10 bases between. CDR3 length: 13 residues.